This TCR beta chain was recorded in a study of blood T cells in healthy people across ages. Study-level findings and limits: TCR beta diversity per million T cells fell roughly linearly with age.

Through a sample-barcoded 5' primer and a J-beta primer mix, a second PCR was run for roughly 6 to 12 cycles. TCRdb ran MiXCR on the 5' RACE reads and lists one entry per CDR3 protein. The table records 790,000 or so distinct CDR3 sequences, roughly three fifths of them present only once. In germline, CDR1 is SEHNR, CDR2 FQNEAQ (reference sequence). Trimming pared 4 bases from V and 5 bases from J, leaving 6 bases between. This CDR3 spans 12 amino acids. Comments on this clonotype: Its antigen remains unknown.

What was sequenced was blood. This receptor was taken from a man between 40 and 49 years old in good health. V usage is TRBV7-9 and J usage is TRBJ2-1; D is ambiguous. DNA for the CDR3: TGTGCCAGCAGCTCGATCCACAATGAGCAGTTCTTC. It translates to CASSSIHNEQFF.